These 31 T cell receptor beta chains originate from one sample sequenced in a study of vaccination effects on CD4 cells after COVID-19. Sequencing in the ViraFEST assay came after antigen-specific CD4+ T cells had been expanded with viral peptide pools, which were used to stimulate PBMC. Scientists isolated CD4+ T cells after a roughly 9-day culture period ended. Of the BNT162b2 and mRNA-1273 vaccines, participants received two doses of one or the other. No antigen has been identified for these receptors. Produced via immunoSEQ multiplex PCR; TCRdb's table is partial and in-frame only. The table lists 29,000 or so clones, roughly 68% of them singletons. The sample here was CD4+ T cells from PBMCs cultured with HCoV-OC43 spike peptides, taken after COVID-19 vaccination. Regarding subset: HCoV-OC43 spike overlapping peptide pool stimulation. All receptors come from a human donor who received a COVID-19 vaccine.

This clone was picked up a small number of times. The chain is built from TRBV5-1 and TRBJ2-2; D may match TRBD1 or TRBD2 (7 bases each). This CDR3 spans 15 amino acids. With 3 bases removed from V and 3 bases from J, the gap between germline ends came to 12 bases. Germline lookup yields CDR1 SGHRS and CDR2 YFSETQ. The CDR3 coding sequence is TGCGCCAGCAGCTCGACAGGGAGGGACACCGGGGAGCTGTTTTTT. The encoded protein is CASSSTGRDTGELFF. Combining the CDR3 with reference TRBV5-1 and TRBJ2-2 gives the whole variable domain KAGVTQTPRYLIKTRGQQVTLSCSPISGHRSVSWYQQTPGQGLQFLFEYFSETQRNKGNFPGRFSGRQFSNSRSEMNVSTLELGDSALYLCASSSTGRDTGELFFGEGSRLTVL.

The CDR3 loop is CASKPGLGETQYF. The CDR3 nucleotides read TGTGCCAGCAAACCGGGTCTAGGGGAGACCCAGTACTTC. The chain has TRBV2 and TRBJ2-5; D not certain. Trimming took 7 bases from V and 5 from J, leaving 14 bases between them. Looked up from germline, CDR1 is SNHLY and CDR2 is FYNNEI. The CDR3 has 13 residues. The entire variable domain, with the rest obtained from reference TRBV2 and TRBJ2-5, is as follows: EPEVTQTPSHQVTQMGQEVILRCVPISNHLYFYWYRQILGQKVEFLVSFYNNEISEKSEIFDDQFSVERPDGSNFTLKIRSTKLEDSAMYFCASKPGLGETQYFGPGTRLLVL.

This chain links TRBV5-4 with TRBJ2-3; TRBD2 matches at 7 bases. The CDR3 covers 16 residues. Trimming cost V 4 bases and J 0 bases; bases outside gene matches: 8. The germline CDR1 and CDR2 sequences are SGHNT and YYREEE (reference sequence). The CDR3 sequence is CASSRPGGGSTDTQYF. As DNA, the CDR3 is TGTGCCAGCAGCCGACCTGGGGGGGGAAGCACAGATACGCAGTATTTT.

The chain employs TRBV7-2 and TRBJ1-5, with 7 bases aligning to TRBD1. Germline CDR1 SGHTA, CDR2 FQGNSA. V shed 5 bases and J 1 base; nucleotides not matched to a gene: 5. CDR3 size: 15 residues. The CDR3 is CASSPRGYSNQPQHF. CDR3 nucleotides: TGTGCCAGCAGCCCCAGGGGGTACAGCAATCAGCCCCAGCATTTT.

The chain is built from TRBV10-1 and TRBJ2-7; D gene uncertain. The CDR3 totals 13 residues. Trimming left V 3 bases short and J 6 bases short, with 12 bases between. Germline lookup yields CDR1 WNHNN and CDR2 SYGVQD (reference sequence). Here the CDR3 reads CASSDSSLGEQYF. In DNA, the CDR3 is TGCGCCAGCAGTGACTCATCATTGGGCGAGCAGTACTTC.

The chain carries TRBV19 and TRBJ1-5, with TRBD1 matching 9 bases. Germline CDR1 is LNHDA and CDR2 is SQIVND (reference sequence). V lost 8 bases and J lost 1; bases outside the gene matches: 3. CDR3 length equals 14 residues. The CDR3, as DNA: TGTGCCAGTTCGGGACAGGGAAGCAATCAGCCCCAGCATTTT. Residues: CASSGQGSNQPQHF.

The CDR3 is CASSPLSNTEAFF. The CDR3 DNA follows: TGTGCCAGCAGCCCCCTCAGCAACACTGAAGCTTTCTTT. The J gene is TRBJ1-1, the V gene TRBV12-3 or TRBV12-4; D remains unclear. Trimming took 6 bases from V and 2 from J, leaving 10 bases between them. The CDR3 has 13 amino acids.

About this clone itself: A read error may produce the germline difference seen at one junction end. The rearrangement links TRBV24-1 to TRBJ2-2; the D gene is possibly TRBD2 (6 bases). The CDR3 extends over 13 amino acids. Germline V gene lookup returns CDR1 KGHDR and CDR2 SFDVKD. Written as DNA, the CDR3 is TGTGCCGCCAGGGACTCGAACACCGGGGAGCTGTTTTTT. It is translated as CAARDSNTGELFF.

This clone was counted only a few times. The chain has TRBV10-1 and TRBJ2-5, with 12 bases aligning to TRBD2. The junction had 0 bases not matched to a gene; V was cut back by 4 bases and J by 0 bases. CDR1 is WNHNN and CDR2 is SYGVQD in the germline V gene (reference sequence). This CDR3 spans 15 amino acids. In DNA, the CDR3 is TGCGCCAGCAGTGGGACTAGCGGGGACCAAGAGACCCAGTACTTC. It encodes CASSGTSGDQETQYF.

This clone was counted between two and nine times. The chain couples TRBV4-1 to TRBJ1-5; weak D call: TRBD1 (6 bases). Deletions cut 1 base from V and 2 bases from J, with 18 bases between. The CDR3 runs 18 residues. CDR1 is MGHRA and CDR2 is YSYEKL in the germline V gene. The CDR3 DNA follows: TGCGCCAGCAGCCAAGCCTCCAGGGGCGGCTCTCGCAATCAGCCCCAGCATTTT. Amino acid sequence: CASSQASRGGSRNQPQHF.

This chain uses TRBV6-6 with TRBJ2-3, with TRBD1 matching 9 bases. The CDR3 totals 15 residues. Per germline, CDR1 MNHNY and CDR2 SVGAGI (reference sequence). The V segment lost 5 bases and the J segment 5 bases; nucleotides outside the gene matches: 8. The CDR3 DNA reads TGTGCCAGCAGTAAACGGGGGACAGGGCTAGATACGCAGTATTTT. Translating it yields CASSKRGTGLDTQYF.

This clone was seen more than once but under ten times. The chain joins TRBV6-2 or TRBV6-3 to TRBJ2-1; 13 bases agree with TRBD2. This CDR3 has 18 residues. The V and J ends lost 6 bases and 1 base, in that order; junction bases with no gene match: 9. CDR1 is MNHEY and CDR2 is SVGEGT in the germline V gene. The CDR3 region is CASSTGTSGAISYNEQFF. The CDR3 region has the DNA TGTGCCAGCAGCACCGGGACTAGCGGGGCCATTTCCTACAATGAGCAGTTCTTC.

The chain links TRBV4-1 to TRBJ1-4, with unresolved D. This CDR3 is built from 12 residues. Germline CDR1 MGHRA, CDR2 YSYEKL. Trimming stripped 5 bases from V and 6 bases from J, with 7 bases between. CDR3 sequence reads: CASSDPYEKLFF. The CDR3 DNA reads as TGCGCCAGCAGCGACCCATATGAAAAACTGTTTTTT.

The chain combines TRBV7-2 with TRBJ2-5, with D hard to call. CDR1 is SGHTA and CDR2 is FQGNSA in the germline V gene. The CDR3 length is 13 residues. Trimming pared 4 bases from V and 5 bases from J, leaving 11 bases between. In DNA form, the CDR3 reads TGTGCCAGCAGCTCCTACCTGGAGGAGACCCAGTACTTC. Amino acids: CASSSYLEETQYF.

The CDR3 DNA follows: TGTGCCAGCAGCTTAGCAGGAACCACTGAAGCTTTCTTT. Residues: CASSLAGTTEAFF. V is TRBV7-9 and J is TRBJ1-1; no firm D call. The CDR3 spans 13 residues. Germline V gene lookup returns CDR1 SEHNR and CDR2 FQNEAQ (reference sequence). V lost 0 bases and J lost 4, with 6 bases in between. Full variable domain (rest looked up from reference TRBV7-9 and TRBJ1-1): DTGVSQNPRHKITKRGQNVTFRCDPISEHNRLYWYRQTLGQGPEFLTYFQNEAQLEKSRLLSDRFSAERPKGSFSTLEIQRTEQGDSAMYLCASSLAGTTEAFFGQGTRLTVV.

The gene calls are TRBV19 and TRBJ1-2, with D possibly matching TRBD1 (6 bases). The germline V gene encodes CDR1 LNHDA and CDR2 SQIVND (reference sequence). The CDR3 loop spans 15 amino acids. V was clipped by 6 bases and J by 0 bases, with 14 bases between them. CDR3 DNA: TGTGCCAGTAGCCTAAAAGGACAGTCTAACTATGGCTACACCTTC. Translating gives CASSLKGQSNYGYTF.

V usage is TRBV4-1 and J usage is TRBJ2-3; D remains unclear. With 2 bases removed from V and 2 bases from J, the gap between germline ends came to 14 bases. This CDR3 region has 16 residues. Germline-derived CDR1 and CDR2 are MGHRA and YSYEKL. The CDR3 sequence: CASSQSRAEDTDTQYF. The CDR3 DNA follows: TGCGCCAGCAGCCAATCAAGGGCAGAGGACACAGATACGCAGTATTTT.

The chain is built from TRBV18 and TRBJ1-5, with a tentative D call TRBD1 (6 bases). The CDR3 is 16 amino acids. V gave up 0 bases and J gave up 2 bases, with 11 bases separating them. Germline loops: CDR1 KGHSH, CDR2 LQKENI. In DNA form, the CDR3 reads TGTGCCAGCTCACCACCGGGGGGGCAAGGCAATCAGCCCCAGCATTTT. Its protein product is CASSPPGGQGNQPQHF. Full variable domain (rest looked up from reference TRBV18 and TRBJ1-5): NAGVMQNPRHLVRRRGQEARLRCSPMKGHSHVYWYRQLPEEGLKFMVYLQKENIIDESGMPKERFSAEFPKEGPSILRIQQVVRGDSAAYFCASSPPGGQGNQPQHFGDGTRLSIL.

The genes are TRBV7-8 and TRBJ2-1, with D tentatively TRBD1 (5 bases). CDR1 and CDR2 from the germline V gene are SGHVS and FQNEAQ. CDR3 length: 16 residues. The V end lost 4 bases, the J end lost 9 bases, and 22 bases lay between the germline ends. CDR3 protein: CASSSLFQDTNGEQFF. The CDR3 region has the DNA TGTGCCAGCAGCTCCTTGTTCCAGGACACAAACGGTGAGCAGTTCTTC. Variable domain in full (rest from reference TRBV7-8 and TRBJ2-1): GAGVSQSPRYKVAKRGQDVALRCDPISGHVSLFWYQQALGQGPEFLTYFQNEAQLDKSGLPSDRFFAERPEGSVSTLKIQRTQQEDSAVYLCASSSLFQDTNGEQFFGPGTRLTVL.

The V call is TRBV2, the J call TRBJ1-2; the D is unclear. The V gene's germline CDR1 is SNHLY and CDR2 FYNNEI. The ends were cut back, 7 bases at V and 8 bases at J, with 20 bases in the middle. This CDR3 is built from 14 residues. The CDR3: CASILPPARGGYTF. CDR3 DNA sequence: TGTGCCAGCATCCTCCCGCCGGCGCGAGGGGGCTACACCTTC.

This chain connects TRBV3-1 (or the pseudogene TRBV3-2) to TRBJ2-1; TRBD2 matches at 13 bases. Germline CDR1 LGHDT, CDR2 YNNKEL (reference sequence). This CDR3 is 16 amino acids long. Trimming took 6 bases from V and 7 from J; bases not matched to a gene: 9. DNA of the CDR3: TGTGCCAGCAGAGTCGGACTAGCGGGAGTGGAGAATGAGCAGTTCTTC. Its protein product is CASRVGLAGVENEQFF.

This clone was found a few times. V usage is TRBV29-1 and J usage is TRBJ1-1; D is uncertain. The CDR3 is 13 residues long. Germline V gene sequence: CDR1 SQVTM, CDR2 ANQGSEA. Trimming removed 6 bases at V and 0 bases at J, with 11 bases between. CDR3 bases: TGCAGCGTGAGCAGATATATGAACACTGAAGCTTTCTTT. This encodes CSVSRYMNTEAFF.

The CDR3 sequence is CASSQGALAGIQETQYF. CDR3 DNA sequence: TGTGCCAGCAGTCAGGGGGCACTAGCGGGTATCCAAGAGACCCAGTACTTC. This chain connects TRBV6-6 to TRBJ2-5, with D perhaps TRBD2 (9 bases). The germline V gene encodes CDR1 MNHNY and CDR2 SVGAGI (reference sequence). V was shortened by 5 bases and J by 1 base, with 20 bases between the two germline ends. The CDR3 runs 17 residues.

This clone was counted a few times. The chain links TRBV11-2 to TRBJ2-1; D call uncertain. With 5 bases removed from V and 4 bases from J, the gap between germline ends came to 12 bases. The CDR3 is made up of 14 amino acids. Germline loops: CDR1 SGHAT, CDR2 FQNNGV. In DNA form, the CDR3 reads TGTGCCAGCAGCCCTATACAACAGTACAATGAGCAGTTCTTC. It specifies CASSPIQQYNEQFF.

The rearrangement links TRBV19 to TRBJ2-7; the match to TRBD2 covers 10 bases. The CDR3 totals 15 residues. V trimming: 5 bases; J trimming: 2 bases; junction bases outside the gene matches: 6. Germline V CDR1 and CDR2: LNHDA, SQIVND (reference sequence). The CDR3: CASSPGLAATYEQYF. CDR3 nucleotide sequence: TGTGCCAGTAGTCCCGGACTAGCGGCGACCTACGAGCAGTACTTC.

This chain connects TRBV15 to TRBJ2-7; D not resolved. The CDR3 length is 12 residues. In germline, CDR1 is LNHNV, CDR2 YYDKDF (reference sequence). V lost 3 bases, J lost 6 bases, and 9 bases lay in between. The CDR3 region has the DNA TGTGCCACCAGCAGGGGCGTAGGCGAGCAGTACTTC. Amino acids: CATSRGVGEQYF.

This chain connects TRBV6-5 to TRBJ2-7, with 8 bases that match TRBD2. CDR3 size: 13 residues. The V gene's germline CDR1 is MNHEY and CDR2 SVGAGI. V lost 6 bases to trimming and J lost 7 bases; unmatched junction nucleotides: 8. The CDR3 reads CASRREGGREQYF. The CDR3, as DNA: TGTGCCAGCAGACGGGAGGGGGGCAGGGAGCAGTACTTC.

This rearrangement joins TRBV5-6 to TRBJ2-7; 7 bases are a match to TRBD2. This CDR3 region has 14 residues. Germline values: CDR1 SGHDT, CDR2 YYEEEE. With 5 bases clipped from V and 3 bases from J, the junction kept 8 bases outside the gene matches. CDR3 residues: CASRYGTKIYEQYF. The CDR3 DNA reads TGTGCCAGCAGGTACGGGACTAAGATCTACGAGCAGTACTTC.

The chain couples TRBV9 to TRBJ1-3, with 8 positions matching TRBD1. V gave up 2 bases and J gave up 1 base; unmatched junction bases: 8. The CDR3 consists of 17 residues. The germline gives CDR1 SGDLS, CDR2 YYNGEE. CDR3 coding DNA: TGTGCCAGCAGCGTCGGGACAGGCCCGAGGTCTGGAAACACCATATATTTT. It specifies CASSVGTGPRSGNTIYF.

The chain joins TRBV2 to TRBJ1-5, with 8 bases that match TRBD1. CDR3 length: 14 residues. The trim removed 8 bases at V and 5 bases at J, leaving 8 bases unmatched. From germline, CDR1 is SNHLY and CDR2 FYNNEI. The CDR3 spells CASSYDRGDQPQHF. CDR3 DNA: TGTGCCAGCTCCTATGACAGGGGAGATCAGCCCCAGCATTTT.

The chain carries TRBV19 and TRBJ2-2; 7 nucleotides align to TRBD2. The CDR3 is made up of 15 amino acids. Germline V CDR1 and CDR2: LNHDA, SQIVND (reference sequence). After removal of 1 base from V and 2 bases from J, the junction contained 1 base not matched to a gene. CDR3 coding DNA: TGTGCCAGTAGTATAGTGGGACTAAACACCGGGGAGCTGTTTTTT. Amino acids: CASSIVGLNTGELFF.